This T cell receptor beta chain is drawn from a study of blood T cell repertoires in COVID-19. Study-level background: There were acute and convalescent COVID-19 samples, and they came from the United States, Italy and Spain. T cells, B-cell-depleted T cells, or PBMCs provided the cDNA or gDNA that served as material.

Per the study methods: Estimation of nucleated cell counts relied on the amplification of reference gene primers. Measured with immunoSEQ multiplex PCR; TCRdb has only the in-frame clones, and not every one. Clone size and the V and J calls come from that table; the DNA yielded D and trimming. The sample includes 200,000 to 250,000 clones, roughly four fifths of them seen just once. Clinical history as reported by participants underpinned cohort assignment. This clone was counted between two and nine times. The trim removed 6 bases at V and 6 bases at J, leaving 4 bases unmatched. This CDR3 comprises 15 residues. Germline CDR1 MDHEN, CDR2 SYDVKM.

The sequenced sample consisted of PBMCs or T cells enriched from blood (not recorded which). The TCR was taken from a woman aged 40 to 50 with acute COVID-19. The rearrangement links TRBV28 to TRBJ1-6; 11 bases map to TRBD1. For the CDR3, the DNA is TGTGCCAGCAGCACCGGACAGGGGGCTAATTCACCCCTCCACTTT. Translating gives CASSTGQGANSPLHF.